This T cell receptor beta chain was retrieved from a study of blood T cell repertoires in COVID-19 (TCRdb year 2020). At the level of the whole study: Samples from collaborators originated in the United States, Italy and Spain and spanned both the acute and convalescent phases of COVID-19. The material from the prospective study consisted of cDNA or gDNA derived from T cells, B-cell-depleted T cells, or PBMCs. Subjects who had been exposed to COVID-19, were actively infected with it, or had recovered from it provided the deeply sampled blood TCRbeta repertoires that made up the dataset. A freely available public database, intended as a resource for researchers studying the immune response to SARS-CoV-2, is where the repertoires were released. Samples came from the ongoing ImmuneRACE study (first 160 participants) plus 1,254 subjects from 6 global collaborators. The sample metadata nearly always contained a de-identified subject ID, COVID-19 status, age in years and sex. Where available, HLA class I and class II types were obtained from metadata supplied by the sample provider rather than from assay-based typing. Broader findings and caveats from the paper: The amount of clinical and demographic metadata varied by source and participant and was provided uncurated.

This clone was observed once. The antigen this receptor binds is unknown. Base qualities are missing; no much larger clone stands one base away. Collaborating institutions collected whole blood in K2EDTA tubes following their own protocols. Collaborator samples were shipped for TCRbeta analysis as frozen whole blood, isolated PBMCs, or DNA extracted from either sample type. TCRbeta CDR3 regions were amplified from genomic DNA using the immunoSEQ Assay, a bias-controlled multiplex PCR. The authors' analysis ran thus. The number of nucleated cells in each sample was estimated from the amplification of reference gene primers within the assay. Sequence reads were collapsed and filtered to measure the absolute abundance of every unique TCRbeta CDR3 rearrangement. For each sample, productive Simpson clonality was calculated as the square root of Simpson's diversity index over productive rearrangements. This is the immuneACCESS table as TCRdb keeps it, with only in-frame sequences that have V and J called. A part of the clones is gone; compared with another copy, unresolved V genes explain less than half, and the rest is unexplained. The D gene and trimming were derived from the DNA, and the V and J assignments and clone size from that table. The sample records about 140,000 clones, 70% to 85% of which are singletons. Jointly, the top ten make up about 9.4% of the sample.

Cut back by 8 bases and 3 bases, the V and J ends lie 14 bases apart. In the germline V gene (reference sequence), CDR1 corresponds to MNHEY and CDR2 to SMNVEV. Spanning cysteine to phenylalanine, the CDR3 consists of 14 amino acids. This entry keeps only the CDR3 DNA: 42 bases, framed from base 1. The sample consisted of peripheral blood. This TCR came from a man aged 55-75 years with active or convalescent COVID-19. The chain employs TRBV27 and TRBJ1-5, with the D gene call left open. In nucleotide form, the sequence is TGTGCCAGCGGCGACACGAGGGACAATCAGCCCCAGCATTTT. This codes for CASGDTRDNQPQHF.